This T cell receptor beta chain appears in the sequencing data of a study of human T cells and chemical hapten exposure. Study summary: Upper-back patch tests with 0.01% DPC were read at 6 days.

This clonotype was counted a few times. Time point denoted: pre-sensitization, week 0. Indicated treatment: therapeutic diphenylcyclopropenone sensitization with weekly scalp DPC. Researchers sampled blood before each patch test went on. The template was total RNA from unfractionated whole blood. Authors' methods: Between 23,224 and 690,600 TCRs appeared in each sample, and the median stood at 95,638. TCRdb itself ran the RACE reads through MiXCR, one entry per CDR3 protein. Clone size and V and J calls follow TCRdb, not the original study. Of a few hundred thousand distinct CDR3 sequences listed, around 5.5% were seen once; the top ten hold around 8.6%. The germline gives CDR1 DFQATT, CDR2 SNEGSKA (reference sequence). V was shortened by 6 bases and J by 1 base, with 13 bases between the two germline ends. This CDR3 is 15 amino acids long.

The input for sequencing was whole blood, taken in connection with sensitization to the hapten diphenylcyclopropenone (DPC). This TCR came from a woman younger than 30 with alopecia areata. Some clones in this sample may be carry-over from other donors' samples. J is TRBJ1-6 and V is TRBV20-1, with D maybe TRBD1 (6 bases). CDR3 amino acids: CSARTANSYNSPLHF. In DNA form, the CDR3 reads TGCAGTGCAAGGACAGCCAATTCCTATAATTCACCCCTCCACTTT.